The rows below give T cell receptor beta chains drawn from one sample of a study of T cell responses to AZD1222 COVID-19 vaccine. Generated by immunoSEQ multiplex PCR, the TCRdb table keeps only in-frame clones and is missing some. The sample carries some 190,000 clones, around 89% recorded once. Sequencing was performed on peripheral blood, taken on day 0 of AZD1222 vaccination. Receptors originate from an adult in good health. Both conserved end residues are part of each CDR3.

j_gene	v_gene	CDR3aa
TRBJ2-3	TRBV27	CASSLSQHGTQYF
TRBJ2-7	TRBV28	CASSFNTGGEQYF
TRBJ1-2	TRBV7-9	CASSLAGSYGYTF
TRBJ2-1	TRBV9	CASSVSGVDEQFF
TRBJ1-4	TRBV7-2	CASSLGSNEKLFF
TRBJ2-3	TRBV2	CASRGDSRTDTQYF
TRBJ1-3	TRBV9	CASSAGQASSGNTIYF
TRBJ1-5	TRBV6-5	CASKSSNTPNQPQHF
TRBJ1-6	TRBV30	CAWRDQDREVSPLHF
TRBJ2-1	TRBV4-1	CASSQGQGAGNEQFF
TRBJ2-3	TRBV9	CASSVATGEADTQYF
TRBJ1-3	TRBV10-3	CAISESGRGSGNTIYF
TRBJ2-3	TRBV9	CASSSRSSTDTQYF
TRBJ2-5	TRBV9	CASTLQADQETQYF
TRBJ2-3	TRBV28	CASSSYTDTQYF
TRBJ1-1	TRBV5-4	CASSHPNFGFGTEAFF
TRBJ1-5	TRBV5-5	CASSFYSNQPQHF
TRBJ1-1	TRBV19	CASSLQQGNTEAFF
TRBJ1-4	TRBV6-1	CASSEMGTGVKLFF
TRBJ1-1	TRBV4-1	CASSRGELNTEAFF
TRBJ1-2	TRBV6-5	CASSQRQDQNYGYTF
TRBJ1-4	TRBV6-5	CASSFDGTNEKLFF